This record looks at one T cell receptor beta chain sequence and its context. Its antigen is as yet unknown. Specified time point: week 35, safety follow-up. Alongside topical imiquimod, each dose of vaccine comprised 300 ug of mutant IDH1 20-mer peptide. This sample was included in a study of a mutant IDH1 vaccine in newly diagnosed glioma. Germline-derived CDR1 and CDR2 are SGHVS and FQNEAQ. The CDR3 length is 14 residues. Trimming removed 4 bases from V and 2 bases from J, with 11 bases in between. Sequencing was performed with immunoSEQ multiplex PCR; in TCRdb, only in-frame clones are kept and a portion is missing. The sample carries around 57,000 clones, around 80% recorded once.

This clonotype was obtained from a man aged 30 to 45 with glioma. The sample here was PBMCs, taken from a glioma patient whose treatment included an IDH1 peptide vaccine. V gene TRBV7-8 combines with J gene TRBJ1-1, with D possibly matching TRBD1 (5 bases). CDR3 bases: TGTGCCAGCAGCTCTAGGGGAGGAAACACTGAAGCTTTCTTT. Its protein is CASSSRGGNTEAFF.